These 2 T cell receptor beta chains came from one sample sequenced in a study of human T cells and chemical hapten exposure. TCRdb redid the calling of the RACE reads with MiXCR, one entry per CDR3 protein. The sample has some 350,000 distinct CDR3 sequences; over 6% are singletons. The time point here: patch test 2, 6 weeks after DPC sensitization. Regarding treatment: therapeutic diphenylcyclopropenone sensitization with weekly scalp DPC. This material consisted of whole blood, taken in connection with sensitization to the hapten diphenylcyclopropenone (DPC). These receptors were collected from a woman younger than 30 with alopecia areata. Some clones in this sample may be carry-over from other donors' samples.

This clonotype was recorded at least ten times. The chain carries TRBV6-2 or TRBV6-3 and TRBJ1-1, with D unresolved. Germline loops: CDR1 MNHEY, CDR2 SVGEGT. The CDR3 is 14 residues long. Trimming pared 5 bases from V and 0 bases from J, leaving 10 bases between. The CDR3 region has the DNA TGTGCCAGCAGTCCTGAAATGATGAACACTGAAGCTTTCTTT. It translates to CASSPEMMNTEAFF.

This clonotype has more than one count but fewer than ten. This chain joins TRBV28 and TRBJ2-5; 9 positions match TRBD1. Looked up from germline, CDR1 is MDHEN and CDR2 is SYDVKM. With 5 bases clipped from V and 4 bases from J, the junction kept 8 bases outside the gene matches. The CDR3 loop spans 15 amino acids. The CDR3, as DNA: TGTGCCAGCAGTACCCGGACAGGGGCGGTAGAGACCCAGTACTTC. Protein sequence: CASSTRTGAVETQYF.